This T cell receptor (beta chain) came from a study of control samples from healthy donors and cancer patients. Profiled with immunoSEQ multiplex PCR; TCRdb holds only in-frame clones, not every one. The profile covers over 90,000 clones, with about 91% appearing a single time and 2% to 3% taken by the ten largest. This CDR3 has 15 residues. CDR1 is MNHNY, CDR2 SVGAGI, per germline (reference sequence). V lost 6 bases and J lost 0, with 12 bases in between. The sequencing sample was made of blood. The chain couples TRBV6-6 to TRBJ1-3; possibly TRBD1 for D (5 bases). This receptor was obtained from a woman aged 18-35 years in good health. The CDR3 loop is CASSHEGFSGNTIYF. The DNA of the CDR3 is TGTGCCAGCAGCCACGAGGGGTTCTCTGGAAACACCATATATTTT.